The present T cell receptor beta chain was sequenced within a study of T cell changes during pregnancy in multiple sclerosis. In its sample, this clone was seen once. Repertoires were generated with immunoSEQ multiplex PCR, while TCRdb's copy carries only in-frame clones and drops some. The sample has approximately 130,000 clones; about 95% are singletons. The germline V and J ends were trimmed by 5 bases and 7 bases, with 15 bases remaining between them. This CDR3 is built from 13 residues. Germline V lookup: CDR1 SGHNT, CDR2 YYREEE (reference sequence). The chain couples TRBV5-4 to TRBJ2-5; the D gene is possibly TRBD1 (5 bases). The specimen comprised peripheral blood, sampled after pregnancy. The receptor comes from a female donor with multiple sclerosis, enrolled in a pregnancy study. CDR3 protein: CASSPTWQGTQYF. CDR3 in DNA: TGTGCCAGCAGTCCCACATGGCAGGGGACCCAGTACTTC.